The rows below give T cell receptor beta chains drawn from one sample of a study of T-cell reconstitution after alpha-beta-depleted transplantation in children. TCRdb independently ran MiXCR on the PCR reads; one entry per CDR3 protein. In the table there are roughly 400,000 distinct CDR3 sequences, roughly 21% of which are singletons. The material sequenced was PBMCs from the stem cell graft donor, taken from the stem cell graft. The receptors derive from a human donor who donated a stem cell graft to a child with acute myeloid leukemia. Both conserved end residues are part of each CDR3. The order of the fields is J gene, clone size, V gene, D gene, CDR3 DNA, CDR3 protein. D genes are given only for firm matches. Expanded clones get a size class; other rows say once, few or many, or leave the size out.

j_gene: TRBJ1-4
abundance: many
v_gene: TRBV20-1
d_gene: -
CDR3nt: TGCAGTGCTCCGACCCCGGGGGCTAATGAAAAACTGTTTTTT
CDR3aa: CSAPTPGANEKLFF

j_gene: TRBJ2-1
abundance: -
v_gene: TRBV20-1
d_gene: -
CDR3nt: TGCAGTGCTAGAGATCCGCCAGGGGGGTACAATGAGCAGTTCTTC
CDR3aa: CSARDPPGGYNEQFF

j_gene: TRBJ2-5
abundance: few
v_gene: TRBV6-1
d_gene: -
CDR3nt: TGTGCCAGCAGTGATTCCAGGCTTATCACGGAGACCCAGTACTTC
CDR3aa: CASSDSRLITETQYF

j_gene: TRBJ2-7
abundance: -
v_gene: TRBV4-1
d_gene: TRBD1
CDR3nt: TGCGCCAGCAGCCTAAAGGACAGGGGGCAGTACGAGCAGTACTTC
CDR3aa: CASSLKDRGQYEQYF

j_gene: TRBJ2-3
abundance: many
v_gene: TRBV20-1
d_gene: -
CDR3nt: TGCAGTGCTAGCGGACTGGTCACAGATACGCAGTATTTT
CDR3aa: CSASGLVTDTQYF

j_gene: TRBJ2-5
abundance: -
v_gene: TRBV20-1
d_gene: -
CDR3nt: TGCAGTGCTAGAGAGAGAGCGGGAAGGGGGTCCCAAGAGACCCAGTACTTC
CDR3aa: CSARERAGRGSQETQYF

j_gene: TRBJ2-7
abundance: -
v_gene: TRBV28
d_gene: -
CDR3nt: TGTGCCAGCAGTTTACGAGCCCCCCGTTACCGGAACGAGCAGTACTTC
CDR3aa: CASSLRAPRYRNEQYF

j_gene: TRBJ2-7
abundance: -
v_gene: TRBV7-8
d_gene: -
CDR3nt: TGTGCCAGCAGCACCACCAGTTTCAGCTCCTACGAGCAGTACTTC
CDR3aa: CASSTTSFSSYEQYF

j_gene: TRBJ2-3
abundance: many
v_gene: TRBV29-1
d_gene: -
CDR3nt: TGCAGCGTTGAAGTGTCCGGGGGTTCCGTTACGCAGTATTTT
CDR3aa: CSVEVSGGSVTQYF

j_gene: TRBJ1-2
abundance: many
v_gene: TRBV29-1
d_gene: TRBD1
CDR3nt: TGCAGCGTTGACGGACAGGGGAACTATGGCTACACCTTC
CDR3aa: CSVDGQGNYGYTF

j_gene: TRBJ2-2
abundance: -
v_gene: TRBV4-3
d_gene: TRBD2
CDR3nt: TGCGCCAGCAGCCGGGTACTAGCGCCCACCGGGGAGCTGTTTTTT
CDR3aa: CASSRVLAPTGELFF

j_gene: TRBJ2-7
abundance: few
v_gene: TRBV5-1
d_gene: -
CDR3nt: TGCGCCAGCAGCTTGGTTGGGATCCCCCACGAGCAGTACTTC
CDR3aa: CASSLVGIPHEQYF

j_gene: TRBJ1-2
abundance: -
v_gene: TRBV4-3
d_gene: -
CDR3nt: TGCGCCAGCAGCCAAGGGGGGCGCGGCTACACCTTC
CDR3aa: CASSQGGRGYTF

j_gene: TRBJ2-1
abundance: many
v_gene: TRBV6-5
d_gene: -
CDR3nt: TGTGCCAGCAGTTGGTCTGGAGAGCAGTTCTTC
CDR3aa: CASSWSGEQFF

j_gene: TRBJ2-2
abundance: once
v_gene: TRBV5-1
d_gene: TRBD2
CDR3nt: TGCGCCAGCAGTCTCGAAGCTGGACTAGCGGGAGCCGGGGAGCTGTTTTTT
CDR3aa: CASSLEAGLAGAGELFF

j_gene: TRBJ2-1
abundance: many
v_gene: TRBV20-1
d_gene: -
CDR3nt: TGCAGTGCTAGAGACAGGGAGAAGGGAAACTACAATGAGCAGTTCTTC
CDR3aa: CSARDREKGNYNEQFF

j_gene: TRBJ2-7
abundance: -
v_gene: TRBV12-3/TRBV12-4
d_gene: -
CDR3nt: TGTGCCAGCAGTTTAGCGCAGGGGCGCGAGCAGTACTTC
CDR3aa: CASSLAQGREQYF

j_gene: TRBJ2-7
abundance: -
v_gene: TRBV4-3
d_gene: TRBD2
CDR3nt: TGCGCCAGCAGCCTCGGGACTAGCGGGAGCCAGTACGAGCAGTACTTC
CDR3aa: CASSLGTSGSQYEQYF

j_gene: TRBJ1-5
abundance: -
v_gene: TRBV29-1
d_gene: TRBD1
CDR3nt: TGCAGCGTCGCGGACAGGTCAAATCAGCCCCAGCATTTT
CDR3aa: CSVADRSNQPQHF

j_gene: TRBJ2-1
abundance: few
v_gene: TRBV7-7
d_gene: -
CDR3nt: TGTGCCAGCAGCTTACAGGTTTTTGGAGGGAACAACAATGAGCAGTTCTTC
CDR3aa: CASSLQVFGGNNNEQFF

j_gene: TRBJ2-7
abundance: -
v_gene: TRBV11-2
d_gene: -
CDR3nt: TGTGCCAGCAGCTTGGTTGTAGGAGCCCCCTACGAGCAGTACTTC
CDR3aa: CASSLVVGAPYEQYF

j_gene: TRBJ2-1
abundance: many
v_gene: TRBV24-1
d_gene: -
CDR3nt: TGTGCCACCAGTGACCGGGACTCCTACAATGAGCAGTTCTTC
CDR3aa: CATSDRDSYNEQFF

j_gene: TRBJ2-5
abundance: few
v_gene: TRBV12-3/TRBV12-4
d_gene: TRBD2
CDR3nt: TGTGCCAGCAGTTTAGATCTAGCGGTGGGCGGCCAAGAGACCCAGTACTTC
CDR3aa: CASSLDLAVGGQETQYF

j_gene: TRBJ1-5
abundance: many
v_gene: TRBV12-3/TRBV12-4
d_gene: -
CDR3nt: TGTGCCAGCAGCATTAGCAATCAGCCCCAGCATTTT
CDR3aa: CASSISNQPQHF

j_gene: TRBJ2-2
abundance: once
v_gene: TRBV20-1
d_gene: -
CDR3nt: TGCAGTGCTAGAGATCCCCGGCGTGGAGCCGGGGAGCTGTTTTTT
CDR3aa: CSARDPRRGAGELFF

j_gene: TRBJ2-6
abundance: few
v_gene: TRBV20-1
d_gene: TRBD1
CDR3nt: TGCAGTGCTAGAGTTCCGGGACAGGGGGTTAGCTCTGGGGCCAACGTCCTGACTTTC
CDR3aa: CSARVPGQGVSSGANVLTF

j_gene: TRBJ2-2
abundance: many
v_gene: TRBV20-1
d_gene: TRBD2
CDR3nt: TGCAGTGCCCAGGGACTAGCGGGAGGGGAGACCGGGGAGCTGTTTTTT
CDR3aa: CSAQGLAGGETGELFF